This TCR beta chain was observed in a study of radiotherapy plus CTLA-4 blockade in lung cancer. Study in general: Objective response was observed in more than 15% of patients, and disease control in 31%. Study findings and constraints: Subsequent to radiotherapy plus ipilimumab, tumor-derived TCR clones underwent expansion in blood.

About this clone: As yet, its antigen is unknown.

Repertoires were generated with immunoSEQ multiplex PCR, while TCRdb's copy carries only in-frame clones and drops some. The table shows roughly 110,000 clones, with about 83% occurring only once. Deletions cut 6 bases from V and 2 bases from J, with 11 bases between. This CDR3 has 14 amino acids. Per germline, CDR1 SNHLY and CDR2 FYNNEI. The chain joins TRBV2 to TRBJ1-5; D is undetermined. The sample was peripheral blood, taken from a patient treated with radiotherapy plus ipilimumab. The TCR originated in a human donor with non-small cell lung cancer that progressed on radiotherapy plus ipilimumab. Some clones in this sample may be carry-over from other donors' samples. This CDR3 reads CASSWTRGNQPQHF. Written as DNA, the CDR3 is TGTGCCAGCAGCTGGACCCGGGGCAATCAGCCCCAGCATTTT.